This TCR beta chain was documented in a study of T cells in Graves' hyperthyroidism and ophthalmopathy. This clonotype was picked up many times. Germline values: CDR1 SNHLY, CDR2 FYNNEI. V was clipped by 6 bases and J by 2 bases; unmatched bases: 4. This CDR3 is 14 amino acids long. The study left out patients who had uncontrolled infection, other autoimmune disease, pregnancy or lactation. The source material, RNA transcripts, was used to amplify TCR beta CDR3 regions. A first-round RT-PCR of the TCR CDR3 used the HTBI primer set. From the multiplex PCR reads, TCRdb called clonotypes with MiXCR, one entry per CDR3 protein. This table has under 400,000 distinct CDR3 sequences, roughly 17% appearing once.

Sequencing was performed on blood. The chain uses TRBV2 and TRBJ2-5; TRBD2 aligns across 9 bases. This TCR came from a young man with Graves' hyperthyroidism. The CDR3 DNA reads TGTGCCAGCAGCCCTGGACTAGCGCAAGAGACCCAGTACTTC. Amino acid sequence: CASSPGLAQETQYF.